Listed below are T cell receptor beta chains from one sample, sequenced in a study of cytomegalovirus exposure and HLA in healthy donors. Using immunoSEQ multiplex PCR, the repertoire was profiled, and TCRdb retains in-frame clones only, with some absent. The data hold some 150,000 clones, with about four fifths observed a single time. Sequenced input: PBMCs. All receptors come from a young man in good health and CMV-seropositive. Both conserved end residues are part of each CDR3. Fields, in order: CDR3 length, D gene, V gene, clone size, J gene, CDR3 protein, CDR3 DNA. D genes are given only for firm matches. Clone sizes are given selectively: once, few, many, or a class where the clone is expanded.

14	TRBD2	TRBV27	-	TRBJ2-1	CASSSLAGPNEQFF	TGTGCCAGCAGTTCCCTAGCGGGACCCAATGAGCAGTTCTTC
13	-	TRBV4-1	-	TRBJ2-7	CASSQGVTDEQYF	TGCGCCAGCAGCCAAGGAGTAACGGACGAGCAGTACTTC
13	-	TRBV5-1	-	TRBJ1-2	CASSWDNSYGYTF	TGCGCCAGCAGCTGGGACAATTCTTATGGCTACACCTTC
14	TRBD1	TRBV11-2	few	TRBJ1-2	CASRGNRGGYGYTF	TGTGCCAGCAGGGGGAACAGGGGCGGCTATGGCTACACCTTC
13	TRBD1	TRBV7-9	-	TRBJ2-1	CAFDWDSNNEQFF	TGTGCCTTCGACTGGGACAGCAACAATGAGCAGTTCTTC
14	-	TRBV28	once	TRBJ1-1	CASSLRGGGTEAFF	TGTGCCAGCAGTCTCCGGGGGGGTGGCACTGAAGCTTTCTTT
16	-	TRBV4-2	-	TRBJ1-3	CASSLRRGYSGNTIYF	TGTGCCAGCAGCCTCCGCCGAGGCTACTCTGGAAACACCATATATTTT
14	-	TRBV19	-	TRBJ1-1	CASINIQGYSEAFF	TGTGCCAGTATTAATATCCAGGGCTACAGTGAAGCTTTCTTT
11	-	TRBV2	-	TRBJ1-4	CASSSTGQLFF	TGTGCCAGCAGTTCCACCGGACAGCTGTTTTTT
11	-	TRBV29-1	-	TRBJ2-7	CSVSQGYEQYF	TGCAGCGTTTCACAGGGCTACGAGCAGTACTTC
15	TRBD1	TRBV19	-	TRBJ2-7	CASSTTGTGSYEQYF	TGTGCCAGTAGTACTACCGGGACAGGTTCCTACGAGCAGTACTTC
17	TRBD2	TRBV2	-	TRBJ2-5	CASNFPRLAGSQETQYF	TGTGCCAGCAATTTCCCACGACTAGCGGGATCACAAGAGACCCAGTACTTC
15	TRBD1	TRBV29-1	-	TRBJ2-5	CSVYTSTGGGETQYF	TGCAGCGTCTATACCTCGACAGGGGGTGGAGAGACCCAGTACTTC
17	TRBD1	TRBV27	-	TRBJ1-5	CASSPWAGGHSNQPQHF	TGTGCCAGCAGTCCATGGGCAGGGGGCCATAGCAATCAGCCCCAGCATTTT
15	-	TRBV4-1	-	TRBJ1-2	CASSQDSRGRYGYTF	TGCGCCAGCAGCCAAGATTCCCGCGGGAGATATGGCTACACCTTC
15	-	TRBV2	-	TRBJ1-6	CASSEESRYNSPLHF	TGTGCCAGCAGTGAGGAGAGCCGCTATAATTCACCCCTCCACTTT
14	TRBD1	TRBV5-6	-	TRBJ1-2	CASSPGQGFYGYTF	TGTGCCAGCAGCCCTGGACAGGGCTTCTATGGCTACACCTTC
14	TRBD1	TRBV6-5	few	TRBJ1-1	CASIRQGGNTEAFF	TGTGCCAGCATCAGACAGGGGGGGAACACTGAAGCTTTCTTT
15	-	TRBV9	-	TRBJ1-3	CASSVGQGTGNTIYF	TGTGCCAGCAGCGTAGGTCAGGGGACCGGAAACACCATATATTTT
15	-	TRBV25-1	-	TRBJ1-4	CASGFSVGINEKLFF	TGTGCCAGCGGCTTTTCAGTGGGCATTAATGAAAAACTGTTTTTT
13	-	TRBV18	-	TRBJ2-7	CASSPRGSYEQYF	TGTGCCAGCTCCCCTCGGGGCTCCTACGAGCAGTACTTC
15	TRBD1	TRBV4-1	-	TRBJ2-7	CASSQDNRGYYEQYF	TGCGCCAGCAGCCAAGATAACAGGGGCTACTACGAGCAGTACTTC
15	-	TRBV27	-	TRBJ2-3	CASSWASDATDTQYF	TGTGCCAGCAGTTGGGCTAGCGATGCGACAGATACGCAGTATTTT
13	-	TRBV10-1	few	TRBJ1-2	CASSDFTGYGYTF	TGCGCCAGCAGTGATTTCACGGGCTATGGCTACACCTTC
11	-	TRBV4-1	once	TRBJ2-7	CASSQDQVYFF	TGCGCCAGCAGCCAAGATCAAGTGTACTTCTTC
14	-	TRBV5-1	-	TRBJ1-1	CASSLGGGFPEAFF	TGCGCCAGCAGCTTGGGGGGAGGGTTCCCTGAAGCTTTCTTT
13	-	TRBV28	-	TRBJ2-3	CASSLPESRPQYF	TGTGCCAGCAGCCTACCGGAGTCCCGTCCGCAGTATTTT
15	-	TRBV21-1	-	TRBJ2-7	CASSPGGDRSYEQYF	TGTGCCAGCAGCCCCGGGGGGGATCGCTCCTACGAGCAGTACTTC
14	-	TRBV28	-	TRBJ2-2	CASSPGGRTGELFF	TGTGCCAGCAGCCCCGGGGGGCGCACCGGGGAGCTGTTTTTT
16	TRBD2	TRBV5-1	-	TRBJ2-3	CASSPGLAGGGDTQYF	TGCGCCAGCAGCCCCGGACTAGCGGGAGGGGGAGATACGCAGTATTTT
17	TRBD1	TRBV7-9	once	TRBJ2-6	CASSSNQGAPGANVLTF	TGTGCCAGCAGTTCTAATCAGGGGGCGCCTGGGGCCAACGTCCTGACTTTC
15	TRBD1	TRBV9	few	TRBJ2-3	CASSRDRVETDTQYF	TGTGCCAGCAGCCGGGACAGGGTAGAAACAGATACGCAGTATTTT
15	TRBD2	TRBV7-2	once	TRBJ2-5	CASSSGGYRQETQYF	TGTGCCAGCAGCTCGGGGGGGTACAGACAAGAGACCCAGTACTTC